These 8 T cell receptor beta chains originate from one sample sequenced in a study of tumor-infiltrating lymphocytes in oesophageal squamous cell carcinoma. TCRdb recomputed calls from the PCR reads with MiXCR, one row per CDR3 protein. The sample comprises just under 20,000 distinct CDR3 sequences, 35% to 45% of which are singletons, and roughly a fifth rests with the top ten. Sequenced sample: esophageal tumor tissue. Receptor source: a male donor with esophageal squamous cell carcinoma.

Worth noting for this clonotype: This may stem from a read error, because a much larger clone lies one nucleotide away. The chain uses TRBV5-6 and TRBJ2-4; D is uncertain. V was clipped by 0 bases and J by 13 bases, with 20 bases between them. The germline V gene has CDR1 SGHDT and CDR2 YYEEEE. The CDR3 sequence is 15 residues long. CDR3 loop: CASSLAWVTRDEQYF. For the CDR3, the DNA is TGTGCCAGCAGCTTGGCCTGGGTAACACGCGATGAGCAGTACTTC.

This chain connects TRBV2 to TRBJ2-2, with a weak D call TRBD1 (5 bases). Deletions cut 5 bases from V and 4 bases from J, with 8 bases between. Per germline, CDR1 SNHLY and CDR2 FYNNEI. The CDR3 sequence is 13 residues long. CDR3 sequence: CASSSGLTGELFF. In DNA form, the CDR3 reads TGTGCCAGCAGTTCAGGGCTCACCGGGGAGCTGTTTTTT.

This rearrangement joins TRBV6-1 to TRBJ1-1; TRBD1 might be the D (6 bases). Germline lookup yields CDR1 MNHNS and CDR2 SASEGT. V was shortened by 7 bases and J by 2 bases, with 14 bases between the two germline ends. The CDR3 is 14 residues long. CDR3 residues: CASTTPGANTEAFF. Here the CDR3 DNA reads TGTGCCAGCACCACGCCAGGGGCTAACACTGAAGCTTTCTTT.

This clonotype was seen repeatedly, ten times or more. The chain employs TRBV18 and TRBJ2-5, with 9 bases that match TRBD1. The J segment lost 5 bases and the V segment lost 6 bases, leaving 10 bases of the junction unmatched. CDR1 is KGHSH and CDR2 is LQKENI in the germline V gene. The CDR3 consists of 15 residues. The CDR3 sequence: CASSTRQGVGETQYF. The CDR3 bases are TGTGCCAGCTCCACGAGACAGGGGGTCGGCGAGACCCAGTACTTC.

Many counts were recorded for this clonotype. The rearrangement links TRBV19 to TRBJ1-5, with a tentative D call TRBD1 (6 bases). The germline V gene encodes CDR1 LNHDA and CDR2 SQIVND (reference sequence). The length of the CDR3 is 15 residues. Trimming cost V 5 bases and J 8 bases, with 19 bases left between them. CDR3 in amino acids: CASSHTGLRGEPQHF. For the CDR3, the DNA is TGTGCCAGTAGTCATACAGGGTTACGAGGTGAGCCCCAGCATTTT. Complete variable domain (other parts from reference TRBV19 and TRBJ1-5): DGGITQSPKYLFRKEGQNVTLSCEQNLNHDAMYWYRQDPGQGLRLIYYSQIVNDFQKGDIAEGYSVSREKKESFPLTVTSAQKNPTAFYLCASSHTGLRGEPQHFGDGTRLSIL.

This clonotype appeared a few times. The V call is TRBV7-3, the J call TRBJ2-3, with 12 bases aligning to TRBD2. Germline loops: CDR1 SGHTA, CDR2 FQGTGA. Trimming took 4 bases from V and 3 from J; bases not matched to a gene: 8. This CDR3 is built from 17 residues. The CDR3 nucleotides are TGTGCCAGCAGCTCCCTGACTAGCGGGAGTAGGACAGATACGCAGTATTTT. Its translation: CASSSLTSGSRTDTQYF.

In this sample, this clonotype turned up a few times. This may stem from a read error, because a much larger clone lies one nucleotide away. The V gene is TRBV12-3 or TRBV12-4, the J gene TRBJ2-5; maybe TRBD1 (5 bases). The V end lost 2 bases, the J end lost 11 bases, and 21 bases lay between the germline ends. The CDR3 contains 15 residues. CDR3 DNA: TGTGCCAGCAGTTTACAGGGTTGGGCAACAAATGAGCAGTACTTC. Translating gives CASSLQGWATNEQYF.

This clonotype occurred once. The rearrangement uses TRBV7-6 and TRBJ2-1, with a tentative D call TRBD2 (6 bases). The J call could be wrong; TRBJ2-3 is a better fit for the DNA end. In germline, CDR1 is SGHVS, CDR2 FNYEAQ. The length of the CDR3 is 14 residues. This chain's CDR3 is CASSLAGLTDTQYF. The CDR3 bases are TGTGCCAGCAGCTTAGCGGGACTCACAGATACGCAGTATTTT.